The text below deals with one T cell receptor (beta chain). This entry belongs to a study of blood T cell repertoires in COVID-19. Profiled with immunoSEQ multiplex PCR; TCRdb holds only in-frame clones, not every one. The repertoire holds hundreds of thousands of clones, with 83% as singletons. Recruits, aged about 18 to 100 years, lived in about two dozen US areas. Categorization into cohorts depended on clinical history that participants reported. Trimming left V 2 bases short and J 5 bases short, with 8 bases between. Germline assignment: CDR1 SGHTA and CDR2 FQGNSA. CDR3 length: 13 residues. Sequences were obtained from PBMCs or T cells enriched from blood (not recorded which). The receptor comes from a woman between 40 and 55 years old who had been exposed to COVID-19. The V call is TRBV7-2, the J call TRBJ2-3; D is perhaps TRBD1 (6 bases). The CDR3 nucleotides are TGTGCCAGCAGCTTAACAGGGAGAGATACGCAGTATTTT. Its protein is CASSLTGRDTQYF.